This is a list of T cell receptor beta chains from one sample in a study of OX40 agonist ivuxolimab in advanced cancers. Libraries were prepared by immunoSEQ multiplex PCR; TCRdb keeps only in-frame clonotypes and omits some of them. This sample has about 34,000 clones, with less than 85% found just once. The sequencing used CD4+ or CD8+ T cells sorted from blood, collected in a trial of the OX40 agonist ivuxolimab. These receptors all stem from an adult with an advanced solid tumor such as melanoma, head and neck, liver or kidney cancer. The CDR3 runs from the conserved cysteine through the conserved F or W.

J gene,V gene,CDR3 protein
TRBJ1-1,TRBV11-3,CASSLGGSGEAFF
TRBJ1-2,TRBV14,CASSQAGYYDGYTF
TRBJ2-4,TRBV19,CAVWGAENIQYF
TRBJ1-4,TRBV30,CAWLPVGNEKLFF
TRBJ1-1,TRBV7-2,CASSPRTTEAFF
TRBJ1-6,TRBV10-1,CASSDPDSPLHF
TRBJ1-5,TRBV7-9,CASGLGVSNQPQHF
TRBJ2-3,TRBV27,CASSLSGISTDTQYF
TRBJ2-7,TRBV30,CAWSVLFEYEQYF
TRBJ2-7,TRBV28,CASSLRGGLSYEQYF
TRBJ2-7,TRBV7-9,CASEGVLYEQYF
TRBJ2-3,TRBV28,CASSFSGSYTQYF
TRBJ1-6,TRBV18,CASSPQGADSPLHF
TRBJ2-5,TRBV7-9,CASSLPRGVGETQYF
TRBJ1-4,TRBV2,CASSEQGAFEKLFF
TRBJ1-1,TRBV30,CAYDRDTEAFF
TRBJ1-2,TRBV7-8,CASSQPGQGGDYGYTF
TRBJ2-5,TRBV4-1,CASSQESGGLETQYF
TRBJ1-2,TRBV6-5,CASSYSGTKYGYTF
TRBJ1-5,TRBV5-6,CASSYGTGNQPQHF
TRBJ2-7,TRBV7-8,CASRLLAGTHYEQYF
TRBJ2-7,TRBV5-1,CASKLGPLGEQYF
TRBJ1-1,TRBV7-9,CASRPNWDRTNTEAFF